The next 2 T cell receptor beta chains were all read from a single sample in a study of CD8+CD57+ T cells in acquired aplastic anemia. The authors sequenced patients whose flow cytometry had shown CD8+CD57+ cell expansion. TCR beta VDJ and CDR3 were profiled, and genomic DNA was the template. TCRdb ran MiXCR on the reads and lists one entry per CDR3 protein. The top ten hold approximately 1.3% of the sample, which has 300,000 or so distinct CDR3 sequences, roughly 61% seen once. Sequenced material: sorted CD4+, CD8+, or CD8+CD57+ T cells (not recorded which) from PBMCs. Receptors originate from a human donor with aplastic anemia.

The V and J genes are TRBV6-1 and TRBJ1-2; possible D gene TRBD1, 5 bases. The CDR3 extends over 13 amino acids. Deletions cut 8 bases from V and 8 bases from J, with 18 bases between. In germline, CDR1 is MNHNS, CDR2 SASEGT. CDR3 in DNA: TGTGCCAGCCGCAGGGTGGGGTTGTTCGGCTACACCTTC. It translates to CASRRVGLFGYTF.

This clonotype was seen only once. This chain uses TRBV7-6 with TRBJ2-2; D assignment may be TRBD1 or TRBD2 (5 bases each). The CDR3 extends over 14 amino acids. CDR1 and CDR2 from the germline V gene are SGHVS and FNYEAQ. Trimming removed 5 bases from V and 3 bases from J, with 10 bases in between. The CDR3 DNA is TGTGCCAGCAGCGGGGACCCTCACACCGGGGAGCTGTTTTTT. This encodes CASSGDPHTGELFF.